The clone carrying this TCR beta chain appeared many times. Its matching antigen is unknown. This entry comes from a study of T cells after posttransplantation cyclophosphamide. Findings and caveats of the study: Recipient CMV seropositivity and CMV reactivation strongly tracked TRB clonality.

This related bone marrow graft donor gave peripheral blood on the day of marrow donation. TCRdb's copy holds only in-frame clones and misses some; the assay was immunoSEQ multiplex PCR. Found here are tens of thousands of clones, no singletons; the ten largest cover roughly 7%. V lost 2 bases and J lost 7, with 7 bases in between. This CDR3 has 12 amino acids. The V gene's germline CDR1 is SGHDT and CDR2 YYEEEE. This clonotype was sampled from a woman aged 60-75 years in good health, CMV-negative, and a related stem cell transplant donor. Input material: PBMCs. The chain joins TRBV5-6 to TRBJ2-1; D unclear. CDR3 bases: TGTGCCAGCAGCTTACTGCCAAATGAGCAGTTCTTC. Translating gives CASSLLPNEQFF. The complete variable domain, with remaining parts taken from reference TRBV5-6 and TRBJ2-1, reads DAGVTQSPTHLIKTRGQQVTLRCSPKSGHDTVSWYQQALGQGPQFIFQYYEEEERQRGNFPDRFSGHQFPNYSSELNVNALLLGDSALYLCASSLLPNEQFFGPGTRLTVL.